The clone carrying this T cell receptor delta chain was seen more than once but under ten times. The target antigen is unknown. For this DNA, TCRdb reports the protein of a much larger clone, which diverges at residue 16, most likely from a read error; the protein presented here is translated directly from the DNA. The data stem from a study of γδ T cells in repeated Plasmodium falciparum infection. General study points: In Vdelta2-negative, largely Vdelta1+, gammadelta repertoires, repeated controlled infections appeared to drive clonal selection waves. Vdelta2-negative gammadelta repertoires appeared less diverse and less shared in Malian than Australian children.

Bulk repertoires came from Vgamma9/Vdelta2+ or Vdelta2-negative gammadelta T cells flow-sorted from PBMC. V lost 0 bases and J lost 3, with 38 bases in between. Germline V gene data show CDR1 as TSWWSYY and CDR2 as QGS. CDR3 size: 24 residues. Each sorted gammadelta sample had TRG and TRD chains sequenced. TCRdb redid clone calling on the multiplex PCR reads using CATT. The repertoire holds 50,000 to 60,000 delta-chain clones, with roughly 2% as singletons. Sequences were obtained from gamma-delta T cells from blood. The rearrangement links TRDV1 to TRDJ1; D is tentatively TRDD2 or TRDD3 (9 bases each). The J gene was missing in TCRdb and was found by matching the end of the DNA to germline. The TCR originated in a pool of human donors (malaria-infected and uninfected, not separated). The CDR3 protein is CALGELSPLLPTWGICRCSDKLIF. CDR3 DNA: TGTGCTCTTGGGGAACTAAGTCCTCTCCTTCCTACGTGGGGGATATGTCGGTGCTCCGATAAACTCATCTTT.